These T cell receptor beta chains were read from a single sample in a study of T-cell memory formation after mild COVID-19. Using its own MiXCR run on the 5' RACE reads, TCRdb lists one record per CDR3 protein. Counted here are some 160,000 distinct CDR3 sequences, roughly 30% occurring once; the ten biggest clones make up about 12%. The sequenced sample was PBMCs or a T cell subset sorted from them (not recorded which). These receptors originate from an adult woman who had mild COVID-19 (a few samples of this study predate the infection). Cell type and time point are not known. CDR3s include the opening cysteine and the closing phenylalanine or tryptophan. Fields, in order: CDR3 protein, CDR3 DNA, clone size, V gene, CDR3 length, D gene, J gene. A D gene is named only where the DNA matches it firmly. Clone size is given for some rows only: seen once, a few or many times, or a class if the clone is expanded.

CASSSTGQRYDGYTF	TGTGCCAGCAGTTCTACGGGACAGCGTTATGACGGCTACACCTTC	.	TRBV12-3/TRBV12-4	15	TRBD1	TRBJ1-2
CASSYSRDTGGVHEQYF	TGTGCCAGCAGTTACTCCCGGGACACAGGGGGGGTCCACGAGCAGTACTTC	few	TRBV6-2/TRBV6-3	17	.	TRBJ2-7
CASSLNMDRGGPYGYTF	TGTGCCAGCAGCTTAAACATGGACAGGGGAGGACCATACGGCTACACCTTC	few	TRBV7-3	17	TRBD1	TRBJ1-2
CASSKGTRRWTDTQYF	TGTGCCAGCAGCAAGGGGACGAGGAGGTGGACAGATACGCAGTATTTT	.	TRBV21-1	16	.	TRBJ2-3
CASSLTSGGSYEQYF	TGCGCCAGCAGCCTTACTAGCGGGGGCTCCTACGAGCAGTACTTC	.	TRBV5-1	15	TRBD2	TRBJ2-7
CASSEGNAGPNTEAFF	TGTGCCAGCAGTGAAGGGAACGCAGGGCCAAACACTGAAGCTTTCTTT	medium-sized	TRBV2	16	.	TRBJ1-1
CASSPRASGEQYF	TGTGCCAGCAGCCCTCGAGCGAGCGGCGAGCAGTACTTC	.	TRBV3-1	13	.	TRBJ2-7
CASSQGGDEQYF	TGTGCCAGCAGCCAAGGGGGGGACGAGCAGTACTTC	.	TRBV3-1	12	.	TRBJ2-7
CSVESGGVNTEAFF	TGCAGCGTTGAGTCGGGGGGAGTGAACACTGAAGCTTTCTTT	once	TRBV29-1	14	.	TRBJ1-1
CASLPYGQGTDTQYF	TGTGCCAGCCTACCCTATGGCCAGGGGACAGATACGCAGTATTTT	few	TRBV27	15	.	TRBJ2-3
CASKEQGSSEAFF	TGTGCCAGCAAGGAGCAGGGTTCTTCTGAAGCTTTCTTT	few	TRBV2	13	.	TRBJ1-1
CASRYRVGNTGELFF	TGCGCCAGCAGGTACAGGGTGGGAAACACCGGGGAGCTGTTTTTT	.	TRBV4-1	15	.	TRBJ2-2
CASSSTGNSNQPQHF	TGTGCAAGCAGCTCGACAGGGAATAGCAATCAGCCCCAGCATTTT	.	TRBV7-9	15	TRBD1	TRBJ1-5
CASSQDIPGLAVYNEQFF	TGTGCCAGCAGCCAAGATATCCCGGGACTAGCGGTGTACAATGAGCAGTTCTTC	few	TRBV4-2	18	TRBD2	TRBJ2-1
CSVEQPGGYTF	TGCAGCGTTGAGCAGCCGGGAGGCTACACCTTC	.	TRBV29-1	11	.	TRBJ1-2
CASHPGGHNYGYTF	TGCGCCAGCCACCCAGGGGGCCACAACTATGGCTACACCTTC	.	TRBV5-1	14	TRBD1	TRBJ1-2
CASSEPAGEAGVSYEQYF	TGTGCCAGCAGTGAACCCGCTGGGGAAGCGGGAGTATCCTACGAGCAGTACTTC	.	TRBV2	18	TRBD2	TRBJ2-7
CASNPGGFYNEQFF	TGTGCCAGTAATCCAGGGGGCTTTTACAATGAGCAGTTCTTC	many	TRBV19	14	TRBD1	TRBJ2-1
CASSAPSGRAGETQYF	TGTGCCAGCAGCGCCCCAAGCGGGAGGGCCGGGGAGACCCAGTACTTC	few	TRBV25-1	16	TRBD2	TRBJ2-5
CASSSGGTRWYEQYF	TGTGCCAGCAGTTCCGGAGGGACTAGGTGGTACGAGCAGTACTTC	few	TRBV12-3/TRBV12-4	15	TRBD2	TRBJ2-7
CASSLRGTNGYTF	TGTGCCAGCAGTCTCAGGGGGACGAATGGCTACACCTTC	few	TRBV12-3/TRBV12-4	13	TRBD1	TRBJ1-2
CASSPPQGSQYF	TGTGCCAGCAGCCCTCCACAGGGTTCGCAGTATTTT	.	TRBV7-3	12	.	TRBJ2-3
CASSPAEPYEQYF	TGTGCCAGCAGTCCGGCTGAACCCTACGAGCAGTACTTC	.	TRBV7-2	13	.	TRBJ2-7
CASSLLRGGTGELFF	TGTGCCAGCAGCTTACTCAGGGGTGGCACCGGGGAGCTGTTTTTT	few	TRBV7-9	15	.	TRBJ2-2
CASSWDRTYEQYF	TGTGCCAGCAGTTGGGACCGAACCTACGAGCAGTACTTC	few	TRBV6-5	13	.	TRBJ2-7
CASSTRVDTEAFF	TGTGCCAGCAGCACCAGGGTTGACACTGAAGCTTTCTTT	few	TRBV11-2	13	.	TRBJ1-1
CASSDRRVAVSTEAFF	TGTGCCAGCAGTGACCGTCGTGTAGCGGTGAGCACTGAAGCTTTCTTT	.	TRBV2	16	.	TRBJ1-1
CASSFFPGTGEAGANVLTF	TGTGCCAGCAGCTTCTTCCCCGGGACAGGGGAAGCTGGGGCCAACGTCCTGACTTTC	few	TRBV11-2	19	TRBD1	TRBJ2-6
CASSQSGRRYEQYF	TGTGCCAGCAGCCAAAGCGGGAGACGCTACGAGCAGTACTTC	.	TRBV7-6	14	TRBD2	TRBJ2-7
CASRAVTSLDTGELFF	TGTGCCAGCCGAGCCGTGACTAGCCTCGACACCGGGGAGCTGTTTTTT	.	TRBV6-2/TRBV6-3	16	TRBD2	TRBJ2-2
CASSLNQGAGNQPQHF	TGTGCCAGCAGCTTAAACCAGGGGGCAGGGAATCAGCCCCAGCATTTT	few	TRBV7-6	16	TRBD1	TRBJ1-5
CASSLEGQATDTQYF	TGTGCCAGCAGCTTAGAGGGGCAGGCCACAGATACGCAGTATTTT	few	TRBV7-9	15	.	TRBJ2-3
CASSLLGDQPQHF	TGTGCCAGCAGCTTATTAGGGGATCAGCCCCAGCATTTT	.	TRBV7-9	13	.	TRBJ1-5
CASKTDSGTDTQYF	TGTGCCAGCAAAACCGACAGCGGGACAGATACGCAGTATTTT	.	TRBV3-1	14	.	TRBJ2-3
CASRRPTGTTSTDTQYF	TGTGCCAGCAGAAGGCCCACCGGGACCACCAGCACAGATACGCAGTATTTT	.	TRBV7-8	17	.	TRBJ2-3